A selection of T cell receptor beta chains follows, all from one sample in a study of radiation and T cells in renal cell carcinoma. Generated by immunoSEQ multiplex PCR, the TCRdb table keeps only in-frame clones and is missing some. The sample yields some 120,000 clones, roughly four fifths seen once. The source was blood, collected from a patient whose treatment included radiotherapy and nephrectomy. The receptors derive from a woman in her sixties with renal cell carcinoma. CDR3s leave out the opening cysteine and the closing phenylalanine or tryptophan.

>TRBJ1-4|TRBV7-9
ASSSPDGETNEKLF
>TRBJ2-4|TRBV6-6
ASGLPGQGVKDIQY
>TRBJ1-2|TRBV14
ASSQEGQGTPSPGYT
>TRBJ1-5|TRBV6-5
ASRENFNQPQH
>TRBJ1-3|TRBV11-2
ASSPRGSSGNTIY
>TRBJ1-4|TRBV6-5
ASSYRGPNEKLF
>TRBJ2-2|TRBV6-1
ASSEHRGGTGELF
>TRBJ2-7|TRBV6-5
ASSYSHQRYSYEQY
>TRBJ2-1|TRBV7-9
ASSLEVQRQF
>TRBJ2-5|TRBV28
ASSPTGWGTQY
>TRBJ2-3|TRBV19
ASRDGGGPITDTQY
>TRBJ1-1|TRBV27
ASSLLMNTEAF
>TRBJ2-5|TRBV19
ASSIGADIETQY
>TRBJ1-4|TRBV7-9
ASSFNRENEKLF
>TRBJ2-1|TRBV11-2
ASSLDDFAGSEQF
>TRBJ2-1|TRBV6-5
ASRWTSGPNYEQF
>TRBJ1-2|TRBV5-6
ASSFGAGYT
>TRBJ2-5|TRBV5-1
ASSWFGERSQETQY
>TRBJ2-7|TRBV7-7
ASSLALQASYEQY
>TRBJ2-1|TRBV10-3
AIRRLAGGQDEQF
>TRBJ1-2|TRBV6-1
ASSEMWGQEQGYT
>TRBJ2-1|TRBV4-2
ASSQVLASYNEQF
>TRBJ2-5|TRBV5-4
ATGTSGGQETQY
>TRBJ2-1|TRBV5-4
ASSPDRGEQF
>TRBJ2-3|TRBV6-5
ASSRPGQGPDTQY
>TRBJ2-7|TRBV5-1
ASSPVEYEQY